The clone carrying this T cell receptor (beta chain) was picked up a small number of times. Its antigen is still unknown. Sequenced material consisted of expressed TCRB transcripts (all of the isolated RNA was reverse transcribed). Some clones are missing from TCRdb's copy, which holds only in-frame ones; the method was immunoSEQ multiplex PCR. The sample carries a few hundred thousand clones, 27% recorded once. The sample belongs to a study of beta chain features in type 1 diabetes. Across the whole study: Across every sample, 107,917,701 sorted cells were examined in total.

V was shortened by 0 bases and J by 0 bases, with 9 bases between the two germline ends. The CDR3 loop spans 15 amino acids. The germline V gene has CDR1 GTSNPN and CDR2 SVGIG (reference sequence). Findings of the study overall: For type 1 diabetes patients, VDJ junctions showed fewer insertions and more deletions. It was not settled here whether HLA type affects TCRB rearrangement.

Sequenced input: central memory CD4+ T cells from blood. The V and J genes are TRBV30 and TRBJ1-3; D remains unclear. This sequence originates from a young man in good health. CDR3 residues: CAWSVGGFSGNTIYF. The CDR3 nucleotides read TGTGCCTGGAGTGTAGGAGGTTTCTCTGGAAACACCATATATTTT.